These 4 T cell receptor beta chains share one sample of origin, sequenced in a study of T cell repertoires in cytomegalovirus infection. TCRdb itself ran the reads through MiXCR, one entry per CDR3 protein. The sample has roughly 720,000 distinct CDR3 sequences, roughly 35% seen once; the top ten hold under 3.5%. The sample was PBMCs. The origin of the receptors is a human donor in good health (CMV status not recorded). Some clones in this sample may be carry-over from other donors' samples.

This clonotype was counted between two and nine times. The CDR3 bases are TGTGCCAGCAGCAAAGACGCCGGGACATTTAATGAAAAACTGTTTTTT. Residues: CASSKDAGTFNEKLFF. The chain carries TRBV7-6 and TRBJ1-4, with D tentatively TRBD1 (6 bases). The CDR3 length is 16 residues. Germline V gene lookup returns CDR1 SGHVS and CDR2 FNYEAQ. Trimming shortened V by 5 bases and J by 4 bases, and 17 bases separated the two germline ends.

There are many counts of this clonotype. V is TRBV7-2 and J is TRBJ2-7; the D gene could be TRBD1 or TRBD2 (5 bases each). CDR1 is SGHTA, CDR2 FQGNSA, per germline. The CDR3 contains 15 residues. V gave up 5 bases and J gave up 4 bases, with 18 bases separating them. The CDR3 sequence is CASSTMGTPIYEQYF. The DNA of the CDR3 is TGTGCCAGCAGCACTATGGGGACCCCGATTTACGAGCAGTACTTC.

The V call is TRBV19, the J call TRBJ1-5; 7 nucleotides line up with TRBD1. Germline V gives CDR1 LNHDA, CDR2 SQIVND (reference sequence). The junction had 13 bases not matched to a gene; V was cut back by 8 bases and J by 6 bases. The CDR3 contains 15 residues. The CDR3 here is CASLVSAGGGQPQHF. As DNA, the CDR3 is TGTGCCAGTCTCGTCTCGGCAGGGGGGGGTCAGCCCCAGCATTTT.

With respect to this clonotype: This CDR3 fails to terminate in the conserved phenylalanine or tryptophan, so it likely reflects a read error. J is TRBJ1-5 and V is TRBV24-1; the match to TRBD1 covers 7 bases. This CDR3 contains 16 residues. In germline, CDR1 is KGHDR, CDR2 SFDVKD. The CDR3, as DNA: TGTGCCACCAGTGATAACAACAGGGGTAGCAATCAGTCCCAGCATTGT. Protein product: CATSDNNRGSNQSQHC.